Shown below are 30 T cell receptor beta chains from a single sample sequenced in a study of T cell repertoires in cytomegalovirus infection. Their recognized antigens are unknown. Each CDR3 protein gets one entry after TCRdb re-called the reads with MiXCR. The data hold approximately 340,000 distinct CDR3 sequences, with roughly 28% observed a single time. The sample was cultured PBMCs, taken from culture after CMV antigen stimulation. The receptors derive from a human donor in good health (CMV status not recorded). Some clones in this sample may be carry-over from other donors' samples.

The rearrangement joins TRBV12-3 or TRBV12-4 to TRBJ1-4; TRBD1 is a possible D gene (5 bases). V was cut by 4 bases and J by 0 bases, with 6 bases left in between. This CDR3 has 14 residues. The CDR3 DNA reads TGTGCCAGCAGTTCACAGGCAACTAATGAAAAACTGTTTTTT. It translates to CASSSQATNEKLFF.

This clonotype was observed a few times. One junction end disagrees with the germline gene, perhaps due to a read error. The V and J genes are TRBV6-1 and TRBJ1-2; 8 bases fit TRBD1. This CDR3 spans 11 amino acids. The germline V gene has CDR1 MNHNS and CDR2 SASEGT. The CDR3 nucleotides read TGTGCCAGCAGTCTCGACAGGGGCTGGGCCTTC. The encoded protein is CASSLDRGWAF.

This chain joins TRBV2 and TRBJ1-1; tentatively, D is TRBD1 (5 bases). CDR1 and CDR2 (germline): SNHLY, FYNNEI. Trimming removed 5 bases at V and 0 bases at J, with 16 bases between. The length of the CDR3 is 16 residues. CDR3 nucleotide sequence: TGTGCCAGCAGTCTGCAGGGTTCACTCATGAACACTGAAGCTTTCTTT. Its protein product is CASSLQGSLMNTEAFF.

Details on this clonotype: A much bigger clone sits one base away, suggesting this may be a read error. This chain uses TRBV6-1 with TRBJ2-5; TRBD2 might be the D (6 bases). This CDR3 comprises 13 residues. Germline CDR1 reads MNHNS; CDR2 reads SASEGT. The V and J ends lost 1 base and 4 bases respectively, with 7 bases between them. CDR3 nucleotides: TGTGCCAGCAGTGAAGGGAGGGGAGAGACCCAGTACTTC. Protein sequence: CASSEGRGETQYF.

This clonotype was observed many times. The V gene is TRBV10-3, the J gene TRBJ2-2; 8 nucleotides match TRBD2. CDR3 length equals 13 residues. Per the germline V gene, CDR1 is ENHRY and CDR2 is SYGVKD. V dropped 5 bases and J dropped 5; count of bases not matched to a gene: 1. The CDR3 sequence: CAISRGGTGELFF. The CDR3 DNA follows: TGTGCCATCAGTCGCGGGGGGACCGGGGAGCTGTTTTTT.

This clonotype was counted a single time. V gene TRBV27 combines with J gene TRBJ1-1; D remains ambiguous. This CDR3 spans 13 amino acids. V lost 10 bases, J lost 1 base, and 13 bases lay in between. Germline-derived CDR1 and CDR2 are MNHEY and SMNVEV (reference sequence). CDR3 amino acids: CATARRWNTEAFF. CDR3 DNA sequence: TGTGCCACCGCCCGGCGTTGGAACACTGAAGCTTTCTTT.

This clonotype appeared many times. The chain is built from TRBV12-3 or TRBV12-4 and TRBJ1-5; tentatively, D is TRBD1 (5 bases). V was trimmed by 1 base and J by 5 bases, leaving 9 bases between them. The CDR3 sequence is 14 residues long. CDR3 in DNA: TGTGCCAGCAGTTTAGAGGGGCCCCATCAGCCCCAGCATTTT. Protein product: CASSLEGPHQPQHF.

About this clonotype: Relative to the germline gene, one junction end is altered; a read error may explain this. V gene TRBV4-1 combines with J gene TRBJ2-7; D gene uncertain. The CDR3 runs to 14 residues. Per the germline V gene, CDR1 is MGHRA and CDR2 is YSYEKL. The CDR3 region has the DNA TGTGCCAGCAGCCAAGAACTGAGCTCCTACGAGCAGTACTTC. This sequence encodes CASSQELSSYEQYF.

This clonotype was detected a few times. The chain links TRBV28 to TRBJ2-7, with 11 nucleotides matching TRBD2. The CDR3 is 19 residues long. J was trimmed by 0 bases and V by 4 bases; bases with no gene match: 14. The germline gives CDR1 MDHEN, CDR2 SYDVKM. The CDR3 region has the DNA TGTGCCAGCAGTTCCCCTCCGGGACTAGCGGACTTTTACTCCTACGAGCAGTACTTC. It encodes CASSSPPGLADFYSYEQYF.

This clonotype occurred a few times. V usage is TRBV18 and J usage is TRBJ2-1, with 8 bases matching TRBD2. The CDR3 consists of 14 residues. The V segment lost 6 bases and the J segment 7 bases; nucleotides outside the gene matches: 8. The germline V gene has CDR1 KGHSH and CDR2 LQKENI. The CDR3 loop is CASSPREGWNEQFF. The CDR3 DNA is TGTGCCAGCTCCCCCCGGGAGGGATGGAATGAGCAGTTCTTC.

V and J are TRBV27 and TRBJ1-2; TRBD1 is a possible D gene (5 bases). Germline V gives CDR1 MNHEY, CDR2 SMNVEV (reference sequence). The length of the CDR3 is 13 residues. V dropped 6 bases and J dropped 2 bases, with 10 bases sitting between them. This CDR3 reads CASRGSGNYGYTF. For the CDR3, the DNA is TGTGCCAGCAGGGGATCAGGGAACTATGGCTACACCTTC.

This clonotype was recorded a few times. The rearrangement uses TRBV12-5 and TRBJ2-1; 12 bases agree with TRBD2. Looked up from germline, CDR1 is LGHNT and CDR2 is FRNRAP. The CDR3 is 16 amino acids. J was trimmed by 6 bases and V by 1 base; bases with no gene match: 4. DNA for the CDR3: TGTGCTAGTGGTTTGGGGACTAGCGGGGACTTCAATGAGCAGTTCTTC. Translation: CASGLGTSGDFNEQFF.

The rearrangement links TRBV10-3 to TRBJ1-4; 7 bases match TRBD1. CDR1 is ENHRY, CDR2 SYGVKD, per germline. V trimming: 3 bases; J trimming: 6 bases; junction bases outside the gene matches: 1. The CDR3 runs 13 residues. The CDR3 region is CAISDRGDEKLFF. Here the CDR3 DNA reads TGTGCCATCAGTGACAGGGGGGATGAAAAACTGTTTTTT.

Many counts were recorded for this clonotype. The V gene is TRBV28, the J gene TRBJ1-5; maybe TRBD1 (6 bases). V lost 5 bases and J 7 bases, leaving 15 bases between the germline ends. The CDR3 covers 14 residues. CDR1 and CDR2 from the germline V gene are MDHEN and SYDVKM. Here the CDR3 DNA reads TGTGCCAGCAGTAATACAGGGAAGGGACAGCCCCAGCATTTT. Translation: CASSNTGKGQPQHF.

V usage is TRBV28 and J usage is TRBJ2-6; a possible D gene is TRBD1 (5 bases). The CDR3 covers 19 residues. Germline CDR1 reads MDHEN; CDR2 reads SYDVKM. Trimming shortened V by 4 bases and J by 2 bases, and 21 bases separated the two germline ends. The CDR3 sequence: CASSSGWGRFVAGANVLTF. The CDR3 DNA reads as TGTGCCAGCAGTTCCGGTTGGGGCAGGTTCGTGGCTGGGGCCAACGTCCTGACTTTC. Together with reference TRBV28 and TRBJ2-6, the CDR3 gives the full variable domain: DVKVTQSSRYLVKRTGEKVFLECVQDMDHENMFWYRQDPGLGLRLIYFSYDVKMKEKGDIPEGYSVSREKKERFSLILESASTNQTSMYLCASSSGWGRFVAGANVLTFGAGSRLTVL.

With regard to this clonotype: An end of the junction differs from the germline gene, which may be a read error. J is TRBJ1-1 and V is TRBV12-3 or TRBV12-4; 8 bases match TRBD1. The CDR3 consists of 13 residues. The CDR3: CASQDRAWTEAIF. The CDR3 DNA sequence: TGTGCCAGCCAGGACAGGGCTTGGACTGAAGCTATCTTT.

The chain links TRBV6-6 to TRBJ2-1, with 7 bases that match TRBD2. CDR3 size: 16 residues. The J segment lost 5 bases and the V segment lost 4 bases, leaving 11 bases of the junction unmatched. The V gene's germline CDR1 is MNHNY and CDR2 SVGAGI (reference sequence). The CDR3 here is CASSLGPRREHNEQFF. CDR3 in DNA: TGTGCCAGCAGTTTAGGCCCACGGCGGGAGCACAATGAGCAGTTCTTC.

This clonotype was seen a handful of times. This CDR3 is CASSSIGTGPSRGTEAFF. The CDR3 coding sequence is TGTGCCAGCAGCTCGATAGGGACAGGCCCCAGTCGAGGCACTGAAGCTTTCTTT. The chain carries TRBV11-2 and TRBJ1-1, with 8 positions matching TRBD1. J was trimmed by 4 bases and V by 4 bases; bases with no gene match: 17. The germline gives CDR1 SGHAT, CDR2 FQNNGV. The CDR3 is 18 residues long.

The DNA for the CDR3 is TGTGCCAGCAGTGAAGGACCCCAGAGCTCCTACGAGCAGTACTTC. It translates to CASSEGPQSSYEQYF. This rearrangement joins TRBV6-1 to TRBJ2-7; D gene ambiguous. Per the germline V gene, CDR1 is MNHNS and CDR2 is SASEGT. CDR3 length: 15 amino acids. Trimming stripped 1 base from V and 0 bases from J, with 10 bases between.

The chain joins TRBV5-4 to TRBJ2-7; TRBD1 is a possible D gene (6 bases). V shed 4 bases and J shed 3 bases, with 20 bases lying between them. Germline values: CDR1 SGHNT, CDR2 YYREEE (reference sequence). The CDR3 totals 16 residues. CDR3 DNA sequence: TGTGCCAGCAGCCCCTTCCGGGACACCCTTGGCTACGAGCAGTACTTC. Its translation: CASSPFRDTLGYEQYF.

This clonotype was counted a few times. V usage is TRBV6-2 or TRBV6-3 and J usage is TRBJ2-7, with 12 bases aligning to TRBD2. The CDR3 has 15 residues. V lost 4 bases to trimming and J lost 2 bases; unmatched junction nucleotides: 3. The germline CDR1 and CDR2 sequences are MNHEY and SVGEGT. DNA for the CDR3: TGTGCCAGCAGTTCCTCTAGCGGGAGGGCCTACGAGCAGTACTTC. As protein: CASSSSSGRAYEQYF.

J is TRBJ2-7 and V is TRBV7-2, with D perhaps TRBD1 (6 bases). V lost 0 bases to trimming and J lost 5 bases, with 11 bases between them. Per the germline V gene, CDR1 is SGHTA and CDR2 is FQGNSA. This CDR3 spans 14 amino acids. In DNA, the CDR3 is TGTGCCAGCAGCTTAGCCTACAGGGACGACGAGCAGTACTTC. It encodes CASSLAYRDDEQYF.

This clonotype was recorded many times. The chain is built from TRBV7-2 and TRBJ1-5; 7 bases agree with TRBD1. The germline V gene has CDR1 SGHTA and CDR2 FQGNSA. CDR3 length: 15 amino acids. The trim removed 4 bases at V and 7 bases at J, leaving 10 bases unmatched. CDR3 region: CASSSDRALGQPQHF. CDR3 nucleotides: TGTGCCAGCAGCTCAGACAGGGCGTTAGGACAGCCCCAGCATTTT.

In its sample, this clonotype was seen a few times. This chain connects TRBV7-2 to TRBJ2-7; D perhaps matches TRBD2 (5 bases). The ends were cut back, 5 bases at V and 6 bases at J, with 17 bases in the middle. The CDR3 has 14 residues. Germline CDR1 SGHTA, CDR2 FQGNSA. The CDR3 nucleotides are TGTGCCAGCAGCCCGAACCCGCGGGTTGCCGAGCAGTACTTC. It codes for CASSPNPRVAEQYF.

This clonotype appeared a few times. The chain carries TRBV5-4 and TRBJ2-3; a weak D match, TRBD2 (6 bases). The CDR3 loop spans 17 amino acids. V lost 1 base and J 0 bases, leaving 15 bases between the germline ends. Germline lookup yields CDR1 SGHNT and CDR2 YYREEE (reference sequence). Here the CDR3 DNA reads TGTGCCAGCAGCTTGCGACGACTCGGGGGAAGCACAGATACGCAGTATTTT. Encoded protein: CASSLRRLGGSTDTQYF.

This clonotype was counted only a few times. The CDR3 bases are TGCAGTGCTAGGGGCAGCCAGCAAGCTAGCCGAAACTATGGCTACACCTTC. Translated: CSARGSQQASRNYGYTF. The chain employs TRBV20-1 and TRBJ1-2; unclear D gene. Germline V gene lookup returns CDR1 DFQATT and CDR2 SNEGSKA (reference sequence). V lost 3 bases and J 2 bases, leaving 22 bases between the germline ends. The CDR3 covers 17 residues.

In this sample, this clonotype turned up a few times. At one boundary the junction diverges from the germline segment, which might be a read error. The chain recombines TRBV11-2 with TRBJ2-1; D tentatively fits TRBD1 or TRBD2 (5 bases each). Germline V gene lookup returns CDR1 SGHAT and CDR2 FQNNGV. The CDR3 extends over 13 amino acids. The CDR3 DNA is TGTGCCAGCTTTACCATGGGACCCTACCCCCTCGGCTTC. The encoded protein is CASFTMGPYPLGF.

CDR3 in DNA: TGTGCCAGCTCACCCTACGGGACTTCTGGCACAGATACGCAGTATTTT. Encoded protein: CASSPYGTSGTDTQYF. The rearrangement links TRBV18 to TRBJ2-3; D is possibly TRBD2 (6 bases). V lost 3 bases and J lost 1, with 14 bases in between. From germline, CDR1 is KGHSH and CDR2 LQKENI. The CDR3 runs 16 residues.

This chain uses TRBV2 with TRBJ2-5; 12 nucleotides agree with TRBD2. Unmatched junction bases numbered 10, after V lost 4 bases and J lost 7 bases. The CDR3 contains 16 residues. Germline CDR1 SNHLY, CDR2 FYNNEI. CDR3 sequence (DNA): TGTGCCAGCAGTGGTCGACTAGCGGGGGTGTCTCGGACCCAGTACTTC. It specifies CASSGRLAGVSRTQYF.

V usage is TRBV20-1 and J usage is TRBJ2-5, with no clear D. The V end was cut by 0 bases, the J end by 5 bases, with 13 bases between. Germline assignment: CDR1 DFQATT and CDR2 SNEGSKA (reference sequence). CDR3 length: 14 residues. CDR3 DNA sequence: TGCAGTGCTAGAGATCAGTACCGAGCGGAGACCCAGTACTTC. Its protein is CSARDQYRAETQYF.